This TCR beta chain is from a study of blood T cell repertoires in COVID-19. Overall study context: Acute-phase and convalescent COVID-19 samples originated in the United States, Italy and Spain. The cDNA or gDNA used as material had been derived from T cells, B-cell-depleted T cells, or PBMCs.

In the original processing: Estimated nucleated cell counts came from reference gene primer amplification. The repertoire was sequenced with immunoSEQ multiplex PCR; TCRdb's copy has only in-frame clones and lacks some. Clone size and V and J calls were adopted from that table, with D and trimming inferred from the DNA. This table holds approximately 120,000 clones, 70% to 90% found once. Trimming left V 5 bases short and J 4 bases short, with 14 bases between. This CDR3 is built from 14 residues. In germline, CDR1 is ENHRY, CDR2 SYGVKD. The source material was peripheral blood. This chain connects TRBV10-3 to TRBJ2-5, with a possible D match to TRBD1 (6 bases). This sequence was found in a woman of 80 years or more with acute or convalescent COVID-19. The CDR3 DNA reads TGTGCCATCAGTTCAAAGGGGGAGATAGAGACCCAGTACTTC. Protein: CAISSKGEIETQYF.